A selection of T cell receptor beta chains follows, all from one sample in a study of blood T cell repertoires in COVID-19. The table came from immunoSEQ multiplex PCR; TCRdb's copy has only in-frame clones and leaves some out. In the table there are roughly 57,000 clones, 90% of which are singletons. Input material: peripheral blood. The receptor set was obtained from a human donor in a cohort sampled during active COVID-19. Each CDR3 is given with its conserved first and last residue. Fields, in order: J gene, V gene, D gene, clone size, CDR3 DNA, CDR3 protein. A D gene is named only where the DNA matches it firmly. Part of the rows lack a size; the others show once, few, many or a class for expanded clones.

J: TRBJ2-3
V: TRBV5-8
D: .
size: once
DNA: TGTGCCAGCAGCTTCGGAGAGGCCCTTCAGAATTTT
CDR3: CASSFGEALQNF

J: TRBJ2-1
V: TRBV10-1
D: .
size: .
DNA: TGCGCCAGCAGTGAGGTCCGGGGGAACAATGAGCAGTTCTTC
CDR3: CASSEVRGNNEQFF

J: TRBJ2-5
V: TRBV9
D: .
size: .
DNA: TGTGCCAGCAGCGTAGACGGGGGAGCCTACGAGACCCAGTACTTC
CDR3: CASSVDGGAYETQYF

J: TRBJ1-1
V: TRBV28
D: .
size: .
DNA: TGTGCCAGCAGGCGCGGGGCTGAAGCTTTCTTT
CDR3: CASRRGAEAFF

J: TRBJ2-2
V: TRBV4-1
D: .
size: .
DNA: TGCGCCAGCAGCTCGACAGATACGAACACCGGGGAGCTGTTTTTT
CDR3: CASSSTDTNTGELFF

J: TRBJ2-4
V: TRBV15
D: .
size: once
DNA: TGTGCCACCAGCAGTCATTATGGGCTGAGTAACATTCAGTACTTC
CDR3: CATSSHYGLSNIQYF

J: TRBJ1-1
V: TRBV13
D: .
size: .
DNA: TGTGCCAGCCTTGCCCCGGAGTACACTGAAGCTTTCTTT
CDR3: CASLAPEYTEAFF

J: TRBJ2-2
V: TRBV30
D: TRBD1
size: once
DNA: TGTGCCTGGAGAAAACAGGGGGCGGGCACCGGGGAGCTGTTTTTT
CDR3: CAWRKQGAGTGELFF

J: TRBJ2-1
V: TRBV27
D: .
size: once
DNA: TGTGCCAGCAGTTTAGGGGCCGGGGGACTGGCTTACAATGAGCAGTTCTTC
CDR3: CASSLGAGGLAYNEQFF

J: TRBJ2-7
V: TRBV18
D: .
size: once
DNA: TGTGCCAGCTCACCACGGTTGAGCTACGAGCAGTACTTC
CDR3: CASSPRLSYEQYF

J: TRBJ1-4
V: TRBV10-3
D: .
size: .
DNA: TGTGCCATCAGTGATCAACTCAGGACAGAGTATGAAAAACTGTTTTTT
CDR3: CAISDQLRTEYEKLFF

J: TRBJ2-7
V: TRBV11-2
D: .
size: .
DNA: TGTGCCAGCAGCTTAGATCCATCACAGCTATACGAGCAGTACTTC
CDR3: CASSLDPSQLYEQYF

J: TRBJ2-1
V: TRBV28
D: .
size: .
DNA: TGTGCCAGCAGCCCCTTCCCCGACACTGGGTACAATGAGCAGTTCTTC
CDR3: CASSPFPDTGYNEQFF